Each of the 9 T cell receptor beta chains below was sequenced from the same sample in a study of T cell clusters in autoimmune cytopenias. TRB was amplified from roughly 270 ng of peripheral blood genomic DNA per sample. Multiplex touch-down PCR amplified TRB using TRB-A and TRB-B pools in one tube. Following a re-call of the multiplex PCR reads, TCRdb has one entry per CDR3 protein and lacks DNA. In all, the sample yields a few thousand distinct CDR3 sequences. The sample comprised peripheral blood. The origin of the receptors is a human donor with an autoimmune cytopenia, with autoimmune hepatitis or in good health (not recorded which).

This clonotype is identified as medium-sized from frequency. The CDR3 loop is CASSQASGGAKTQYF. The chain has TRBV4-3 and TRBJ2-5; TCRdb selects TRBD2, and the lack of DNA leaves this call unchecked. The CDR3 spans 15 residues. Germline CDR1 and CDR2: LGHNA and YSLEER.

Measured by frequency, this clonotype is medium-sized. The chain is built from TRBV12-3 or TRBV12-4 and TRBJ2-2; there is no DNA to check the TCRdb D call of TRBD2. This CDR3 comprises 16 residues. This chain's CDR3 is CASSPAGGVNTGELFF.

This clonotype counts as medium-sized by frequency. The CDR3 is CASSLVGVAGGATDTQYF. The chain employs TRBV5-4 and TRBJ2-3; TCRdb selects TRBD2, and the lack of DNA leaves this call unchecked. The CDR3 runs 18 residues. Per the germline V gene, CDR1 is SGHNT and CDR2 is YYREEE (reference sequence). The complete variable domain, with remaining parts taken from reference TRBV5-4 and TRBJ2-3, reads ETGVTQSPTHLIKTRGQQVTLRCSSQSGHNTVSWYQQALGQGPQFIFQYYREEENGRGNFPPRFSGLQFPNYSSELNVNALELDDSALYLCASSLVGVAGGATDTQYFGPGTRLTVL.

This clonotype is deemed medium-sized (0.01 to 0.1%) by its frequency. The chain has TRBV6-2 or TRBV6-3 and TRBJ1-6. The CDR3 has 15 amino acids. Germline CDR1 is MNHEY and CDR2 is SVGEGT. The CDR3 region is CASSYSDSGSSPLHF.

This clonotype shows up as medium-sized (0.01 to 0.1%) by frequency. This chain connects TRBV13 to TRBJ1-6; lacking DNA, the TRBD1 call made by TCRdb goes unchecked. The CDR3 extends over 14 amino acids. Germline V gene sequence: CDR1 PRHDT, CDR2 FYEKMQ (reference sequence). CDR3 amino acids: CASSSQGGGSPLHF.

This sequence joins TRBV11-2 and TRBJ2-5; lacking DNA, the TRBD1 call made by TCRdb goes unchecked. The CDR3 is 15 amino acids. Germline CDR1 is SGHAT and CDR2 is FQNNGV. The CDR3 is CASSERPGVRETQYF.

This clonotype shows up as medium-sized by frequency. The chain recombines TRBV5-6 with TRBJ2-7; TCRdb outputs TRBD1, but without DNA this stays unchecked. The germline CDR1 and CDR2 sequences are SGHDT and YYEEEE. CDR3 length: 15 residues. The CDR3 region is CASSLVTAGEAEQYF.

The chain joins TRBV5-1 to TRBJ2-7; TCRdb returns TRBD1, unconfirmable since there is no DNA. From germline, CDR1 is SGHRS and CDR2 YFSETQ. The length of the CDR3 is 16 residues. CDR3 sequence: CASSRGDRTESYEQYF.

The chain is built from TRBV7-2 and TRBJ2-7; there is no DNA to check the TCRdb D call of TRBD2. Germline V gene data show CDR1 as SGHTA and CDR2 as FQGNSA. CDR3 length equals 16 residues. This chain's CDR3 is CASSPGTSGPSYEQYF.